The rows below give T cell receptor beta chains drawn from one sample of a study of blood T cell repertoires in COVID-19. Here immunoSEQ multiplex PCR was the method, and the copy in TCRdb shows in-frame clones only, minus some. The data contain under 250,000 clones, more than 85% of them singletons. Sequencing input: peripheral blood. The receptors originated from a man in his 60s with COVID-19, enrolled during active disease. Both conserved end residues are part of each CDR3. Fields, in order: J gene, D gene, clone size, V gene, CDR3 DNA, CDR3 protein. D genes are given only for firm matches. Size is stated for part of the rows, as once, few or many counts, or as a class when the clone is expanded.

j_gene: TRBJ1-2; d_gene: TRBD1; abundance: NA; v_gene: TRBV23-1; CDR3nt: TGCGCCAGCAGTCAAAGACAGGGGGAGGACTATGGCTACACCTTC; CDR3aa: CASSQRQGEDYGYTF
j_gene: TRBJ2-7; d_gene: NA; abundance: NA; v_gene: TRBV30; CDR3nt: TGTGCCTGGAGTGTAGGAGGAGGTGAGCAGTACTTC; CDR3aa: CAWSVGGGEQYF
j_gene: TRBJ1-2; d_gene: TRBD1; abundance: NA; v_gene: TRBV28; CDR3nt: TGTGCCAGCAGGCTTAGGGGGCTACACTATGGCTACACCTTC; CDR3aa: CASRLRGLHYGYTF
j_gene: TRBJ2-7; d_gene: TRBD1; abundance: NA; v_gene: TRBV6-2/TRBV6-3; CDR3nt: TGTGCCAGCAGTGCCCGACAGGGCCCCTACGAGCAGTACTTC; CDR3aa: CASSARQGPYEQYF
j_gene: TRBJ2-3; d_gene: TRBD2; abundance: NA; v_gene: TRBV19; CDR3nt: TGTGCCAGTAGTATAGGAGGGACTAGCGGAGGGCCTAGCACAGATACGCAGTATTTT; CDR3aa: CASSIGGTSGGPSTDTQYF
j_gene: TRBJ2-6; d_gene: TRBD1; abundance: NA; v_gene: TRBV19; CDR3nt: TGTGCCAGTCGGACAGGGCTCTCTGGGGCCAACGTCCTGACTTTC; CDR3aa: CASRTGLSGANVLTF
j_gene: TRBJ1-1; d_gene: NA; abundance: once; v_gene: TRBV30; CDR3nt: TGTGCCTGGGAGGGAAATATGAACACTGAAGCTTTCTTT; CDR3aa: CAWEGNMNTEAFF
j_gene: TRBJ2-1; d_gene: NA; abundance: NA; v_gene: TRBV3-1/TRBV3-2; CDR3nt: TGTGCCAGCAGCCAAGCGGACTACAAGTTCTTC; CDR3aa: CASSQADYKFF
j_gene: TRBJ2-2; d_gene: NA; abundance: NA; v_gene: TRBV2; CDR3nt: TGTGCCAGCAGTGAGCAGGGGTGGGACACCGGGGAGCTGTTTTTT; CDR3aa: CASSEQGWDTGELFF
j_gene: TRBJ2-1; d_gene: TRBD2; abundance: NA; v_gene: TRBV6-6; CDR3nt: TGTGCCAGCAACCCAACAGGGACTAGCGGCTACAATGAGCAGTTCTTC; CDR3aa: CASNPTGTSGYNEQFF
j_gene: TRBJ1-2; d_gene: NA; abundance: NA; v_gene: TRBV28; CDR3nt: TGTGCCAGCGGGGGGGCGGATTTGGCACATAACACCTTC; CDR3aa: CASGGADLAHNTF
j_gene: TRBJ1-2; d_gene: NA; abundance: NA; v_gene: TRBV7-8; CDR3nt: TGTGCCAGCAGCCAGCTTGGGGCCTCCTACTATGGCTACACCTTC; CDR3aa: CASSQLGASYYGYTF
j_gene: TRBJ2-7; d_gene: TRBD1; abundance: NA; v_gene: TRBV5-1; CDR3nt: TGCGCCAGCAGCTACGACAGGGCATACGAGCAGTACTTC; CDR3aa: CASSYDRAYEQYF
j_gene: TRBJ2-7; d_gene: NA; abundance: NA; v_gene: TRBV28; CDR3nt: TGTGCCAGCAGTTTAAACCGGGAGCAGTACTTC; CDR3aa: CASSLNREQYF
j_gene: TRBJ1-1; d_gene: NA; abundance: NA; v_gene: TRBV28; CDR3nt: TGTGCCAGCAGTTTGCAGGGAGGGAACACTGAAGCTTTCTTT; CDR3aa: CASSLQGGNTEAFF
j_gene: TRBJ2-2; d_gene: NA; abundance: NA; v_gene: TRBV11-1; CDR3nt: TGTGCCAGCAGCCCTATACAGATTTCGCCCGGGGAGCTGTTTTTT; CDR3aa: CASSPIQISPGELFF
j_gene: TRBJ2-1; d_gene: NA; abundance: NA; v_gene: TRBV29-1; CDR3nt: TGCAGCGTTGTTGGCAACTACAATGAGCAGTTCTTC; CDR3aa: CSVVGNYNEQFF
j_gene: TRBJ1-1; d_gene: TRBD1; abundance: NA; v_gene: TRBV19; CDR3nt: TGTGCCAGTAGTAAGGGACAGGGGCTGAACACTGAAGCTTTCTTT; CDR3aa: CASSKGQGLNTEAFF
j_gene: TRBJ1-2; d_gene: NA; abundance: NA; v_gene: TRBV15; CDR3nt: TGTGCCACCAGCAGAGAGGTTGGCGGCTACACCTTC; CDR3aa: CATSREVGGYTF
j_gene: TRBJ2-7; d_gene: NA; abundance: few; v_gene: TRBV6-5; CDR3nt: TGTGCCAGCAGTTACAGTAGACAGACCTACGAGCAGTACTTC; CDR3aa: CASSYSRQTYEQYF
j_gene: TRBJ1-2; d_gene: TRBD1; abundance: NA; v_gene: TRBV10-2; CDR3nt: TGCGCCAGCAGAGGACAGGACTATGGCTACACCTTC; CDR3aa: CASRGQDYGYTF
j_gene: TRBJ1-2; d_gene: NA; abundance: NA; v_gene: TRBV12-3/TRBV12-4; CDR3nt: TGTGCCAGCAGTCCCACGATACTCTATGGCTACACCTTC; CDR3aa: CASSPTILYGYTF
j_gene: TRBJ2-1; d_gene: NA; abundance: once; v_gene: TRBV21-1; CDR3nt: TGTGCCAGCGTTCCGGGACACCGCCCTGGGCATGAGCAGTTCTTC; CDR3aa: CASVPGHRPGHEQFF
j_gene: TRBJ2-2; d_gene: NA; abundance: NA; v_gene: TRBV6-4; CDR3nt: TGTGCCACTCGCGCCACCCTCGCGGGGGGGGAGCTGTTTTTT; CDR3aa: CATRATLAGGELFF
j_gene: TRBJ2-5; d_gene: NA; abundance: NA; v_gene: TRBV18; CDR3nt: TGTGCCAGCTCCTACCAGGCACGGCTAGAGACCCAGTACTTC; CDR3aa: CASSYQARLETQYF
j_gene: TRBJ1-2; d_gene: TRBD1; abundance: NA; v_gene: TRBV28; CDR3nt: TGTGCCAGCAGCCTCCTCGAGGGGGCGTCCTATGGCTACACCTTC; CDR3aa: CASSLLEGASYGYTF
j_gene: TRBJ1-4; d_gene: NA; abundance: NA; v_gene: TRBV7-2; CDR3nt: TGTGCCAGCAGCTTAGCGGCAGTCAATGAAAAACTGTTTTTT; CDR3aa: CASSLAAVNEKLFF
j_gene: TRBJ1-3; d_gene: TRBD1; abundance: NA; v_gene: TRBV5-1; CDR3nt: TGCGCCAGCAGCTTGGCCGGGACAGGCGGCGATAACACCATATATTTT; CDR3aa: CASSLAGTGGDNTIYF
j_gene: TRBJ1-2; d_gene: NA; abundance: once; v_gene: TRBV4-2; CDR3nt: TGTGCCAGCAGCCAAGCATCGGCCGCAGGGAACTATGGCTACACCTTC; CDR3aa: CASSQASAAGNYGYTF
j_gene: TRBJ2-3; d_gene: TRBD1; abundance: NA; v_gene: TRBV6-5; CDR3nt: TGTGCCAGCAGTTATGGAGTTCCAGGGACAGGGGACGAGTATTTT; CDR3aa: CASSYGVPGTGDEYF
j_gene: TRBJ1-2; d_gene: NA; abundance: NA; v_gene: TRBV6-1; CDR3nt: TGTGCCAGCAGTGAGGGGCCGGCTAACTATGGCTACACCTTC; CDR3aa: CASSEGPANYGYTF
j_gene: TRBJ1-2; d_gene: NA; abundance: NA; v_gene: TRBV19; CDR3nt: TGTGCCAGTAGTAACAGAGTTGGTGGCTACACCTTC; CDR3aa: CASSNRVGGYTF
j_gene: TRBJ2-1; d_gene: NA; abundance: NA; v_gene: TRBV7-2; CDR3nt: TGTGCCAGCAGCTTAGGGTGGAGTAATGAGCAGTTCTTC; CDR3aa: CASSLGWSNEQFF
j_gene: TRBJ1-2; d_gene: NA; abundance: NA; v_gene: TRBV15; CDR3nt: TGTGCCACCAGCAGGGACCCAGGGTATGGCTACACCTTC; CDR3aa: CATSRDPGYGYTF
j_gene: TRBJ1-3; d_gene: TRBD1; abundance: NA; v_gene: TRBV6-1; CDR3nt: TGTGCCAGCAGTGGGACAGGGAGGGAGGTCGCTGGAAACACCATATATTTT; CDR3aa: CASSGTGREVAGNTIYF
j_gene: TRBJ1-5; d_gene: NA; abundance: NA; v_gene: TRBV18; CDR3nt: TGTGCCAGCTCACCACCAGGAGTTCAAAGTCAGCCCCAGCATTTT; CDR3aa: CASSPPGVQSQPQHF
j_gene: TRBJ2-1; d_gene: TRBD2; abundance: NA; v_gene: TRBV4-2; CDR3nt: TGTGCCAGCAGCCAAGGACTAGCGGGGCAGTACAATGAGCAGTTCTTC; CDR3aa: CASSQGLAGQYNEQFF
j_gene: TRBJ2-2; d_gene: TRBD1; abundance: NA; v_gene: TRBV19; CDR3nt: TGTGCCAGTAAGAGAGGGACAGGGAACACCGGGGAGCTGTTTTTT; CDR3aa: CASKRGTGNTGELFF
j_gene: TRBJ1-2; d_gene: TRBD1; abundance: NA; v_gene: TRBV6-5; CDR3nt: TGTGCCAGCAGTAAATCCGGGACAGTCGGTGGCTACACCTTC; CDR3aa: CASSKSGTVGGYTF
j_gene: TRBJ2-5; d_gene: NA; abundance: NA; v_gene: TRBV5-1; CDR3nt: TGCGCCAGCAGCTCCCTAAACCAAGAGACCCAGTACTTC; CDR3aa: CASSSLNQETQYF
j_gene: TRBJ2-1; d_gene: NA; abundance: NA; v_gene: TRBV7-6; CDR3nt: TGTGCCAGCAGCCCGGGAGGGGGCGATGAGCAGTTCTTC; CDR3aa: CASSPGGGDEQFF
j_gene: TRBJ2-2; d_gene: TRBD2; abundance: NA; v_gene: TRBV7-2; CDR3nt: TGTGCCAGCAGCTTTCGGGGGGCCGGGGAGCTGTTTTTT; CDR3aa: CASSFRGAGELFF
j_gene: TRBJ1-5; d_gene: NA; abundance: NA; v_gene: TRBV7-2; CDR3nt: TGTGCCAGCAGCTTTTCGTCTGATCAGCCCCAGCATTTT; CDR3aa: CASSFSSDQPQHF
j_gene: TRBJ1-4; d_gene: NA; abundance: NA; v_gene: TRBV3-1/TRBV3-2; CDR3nt: TGTGCCAGCAGCCAAGATCCTAACCAGGGTGAAAAACTGTTTTTT; CDR3aa: CASSQDPNQGEKLFF
j_gene: TRBJ2-1; d_gene: TRBD1; abundance: NA; v_gene: TRBV7-9; CDR3nt: TGTGCCAGCAGCTTAGCCCTATCGCGAGACAGGGGAGGCAATGAGCAGTTCTTC; CDR3aa: CASSLALSRDRGGNEQFF
j_gene: TRBJ2-3; d_gene: TRBD2; abundance: NA; v_gene: TRBV3-1/TRBV3-2; CDR3nt: TGTGCCAGCAGGCGGGGGGTCACAGATACGCAGTATTTT; CDR3aa: CASRRGVTDTQYF
j_gene: TRBJ1-2; d_gene: TRBD1; abundance: NA; v_gene: TRBV15; CDR3nt: TGTGCCACCAGCAGCCGGACAGGGCCGGTCTATGGCTACACCTTC; CDR3aa: CATSSRTGPVYGYTF
j_gene: TRBJ1-5; d_gene: TRBD1; abundance: NA; v_gene: TRBV27; CDR3nt: TGTGCCAGCCCGACCGGGACAGAGGACCAGCCCCAGCATTTT; CDR3aa: CASPTGTEDQPQHF
j_gene: TRBJ1-2; d_gene: NA; abundance: NA; v_gene: TRBV2; CDR3nt: TGTGCCAGCAGACGAGAGACAACCAACTATGGCTACACCTTC; CDR3aa: CASRRETTNYGYTF